This T cell receptor beta chain was documented in a study of CD8 T cells in Susac syndrome. Random hexamers were used to reverse transcribe an amount of about 0.45 to 1 ug RNA. TCRdb re-called the immunoSEQ multiplex PCR reads through MiXCR, storing one row per CDR3 protein. The table shows about 150,000 distinct CDR3 sequences, with roughly 94% occurring only once. For this clonotype: The antigen remains undetermined.

Study-wide points: It was acknowledged in the study that the number of individuals who were included in its TCR sequencing and HLA analysis was relatively small.

This CDR3 is built from 17 residues. Germline CDR1 is LGHDT and CDR2 is YNNKEL (reference sequence). The V gene lost 3 bases and the J gene lost 5 bases, with 19 bases spanning the gap. Sequences were obtained from CD4+ T cells from PBMCs. V is TRBV3-1 and J is TRBJ2-2; D might be TRBD2 (7 bases). The clonotype was recovered from a human donor in good health. The CDR3 nucleotides read TGTGCCAGCAGCCATGAGAGGAGGGGGGGGGAAACCGGGGAGCTGTTTTTT. Translation gives CASSHERRGGETGELFF. Filled out from reference TRBV3-1 and TRBJ2-2, the complete variable domain reads DTAVSQTPKYLVTQMGNDKSIKCEQNLGHDTMYWYKQDSKKFLKIMFSYNNKELIINETVPNRFSPKSPDKAHLNLHINSLELGDSAVYFCASSHERRGGETGELFFGEGSRLTVL.